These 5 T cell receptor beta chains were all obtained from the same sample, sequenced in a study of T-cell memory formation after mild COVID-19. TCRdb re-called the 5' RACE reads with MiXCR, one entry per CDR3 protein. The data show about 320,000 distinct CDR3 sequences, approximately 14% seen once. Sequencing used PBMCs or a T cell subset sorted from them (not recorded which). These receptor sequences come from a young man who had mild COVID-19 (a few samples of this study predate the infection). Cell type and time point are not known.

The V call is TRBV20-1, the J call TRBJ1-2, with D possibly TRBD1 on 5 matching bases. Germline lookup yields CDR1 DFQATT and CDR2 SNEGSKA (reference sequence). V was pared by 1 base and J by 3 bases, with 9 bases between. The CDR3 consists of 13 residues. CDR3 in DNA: TGCAGTGCTAGAGTCGACAGTTACTATGGCTACACCTTC. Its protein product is CSARVDSYYGYTF.

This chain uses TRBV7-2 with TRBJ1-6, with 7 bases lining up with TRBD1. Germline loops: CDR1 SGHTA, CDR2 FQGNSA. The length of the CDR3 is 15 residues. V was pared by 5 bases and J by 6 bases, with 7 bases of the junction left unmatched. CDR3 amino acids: CASSRRGVRNSPLHF. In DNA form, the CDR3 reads TGTGCCAGCAGCCGCAGGGGGGTCCGTAATTCACCCCTCCACTTT.

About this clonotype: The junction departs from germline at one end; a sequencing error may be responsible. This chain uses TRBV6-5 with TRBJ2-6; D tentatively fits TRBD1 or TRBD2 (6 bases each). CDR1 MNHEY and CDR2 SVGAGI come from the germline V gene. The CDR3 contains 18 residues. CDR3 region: CASRNRPGAISVANVLTF. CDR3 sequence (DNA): TGTGCCAGCAGGAACAGGCCGGGGGCTATCTCTGTGGCCAACGTCCTGACTTTC.

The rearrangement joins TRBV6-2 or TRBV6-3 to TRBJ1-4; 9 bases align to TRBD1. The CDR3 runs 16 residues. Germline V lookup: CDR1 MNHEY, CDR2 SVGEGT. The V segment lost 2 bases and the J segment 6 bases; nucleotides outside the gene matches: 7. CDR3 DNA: TGTGCCAGCAGTTACCCTATGGGACAGGGTGATGAAAAACTGTTTTTT. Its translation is CASSYPMGQGDEKLFF.

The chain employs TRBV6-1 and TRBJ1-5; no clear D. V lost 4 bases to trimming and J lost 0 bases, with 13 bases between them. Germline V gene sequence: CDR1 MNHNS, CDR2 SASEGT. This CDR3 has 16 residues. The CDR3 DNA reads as TGTGCCAGCAGTGCAAATCGAGAATATAGCAATCAGCCCCAGCATTTT. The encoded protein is CASSANREYSNQPQHF.